Listed below are T cell receptor beta chains from one sample, sequenced in a study of cytomegalovirus exposure and HLA in healthy donors. Sequencing was performed with immunoSEQ multiplex PCR; in TCRdb, only in-frame clones are kept and a portion is missing. The sample lists more than 65,000 clones; about 80% were seen once. The sample comprised PBMCs. Source of these receptors: a female donor in good health and CMV-seronegative. CDR3s leave out the opening cysteine and the closing phenylalanine or tryptophan. The order of the fields is CDR3 protein, V gene, J gene.

CDR3: AISDVQGSSYEQY
V: TRBV10-3
J: TRBJ2-7

CDR3: ASSIDSYSNQPQH
V: TRBV5-1
J: TRBJ1-5

CDR3: ASSVGLRGEQY
V: TRBV9
J: TRBJ2-7

CDR3: ASSRGGYSNQPQH
V: TRBV13
J: TRBJ1-5

CDR3: ASSGGTNHIDEQY
V: TRBV6-5
J: TRBJ2-7

CDR3: ASSYLQGAKDEQY
V: TRBV6-5
J: TRBJ2-7

CDR3: ASSEVGLSRYEQF
V: TRBV6-1
J: TRBJ2-1

CDR3: ASSLEGQGADKAF
V: TRBV5-1
J: TRBJ1-1

CDR3: ASSLDTKGRDVY
V: TRBV11-2
J: TRBJ2-4

CDR3: ASSRQSPTSEPF
V: TRBV7-2
J: TRBJ2-1

CDR3: ASSLRGDRAGEQY
V: TRBV7-2
J: TRBJ2-7

CDR3: ASSTGATPIPYEQY
V: TRBV7-6
J: TRBJ2-7

CDR3: ASSIQGAGYNEQF
V: TRBV5-1
J: TRBJ2-1

CDR3: ASSLQEGSGATQY
V: TRBV5-4
J: TRBJ2-5

CDR3: ASSIQGRTEAF
V: TRBV19
J: TRBJ1-1

CDR3: ASSFYRGEVETQY
V: TRBV7-2
J: TRBJ2-5

CDR3: ASSPLSVHEQY
V: TRBV5-1
J: TRBJ2-7

CDR3: ASSLDRGYGNQPQH
V: TRBV7-2
J: TRBJ1-5

CDR3: ASSIRTGGQYEQY
V: TRBV19
J: TRBJ2-7

CDR3: ASSQSGGVGQGGRETQY
V: TRBV4-3
J: TRBJ2-5

CDR3: ASSLTGTDTQY
V: TRBV27
J: TRBJ2-3

CDR3: ASSNRGRYEQY
V: TRBV25-1
J: TRBJ2-7

CDR3: ASSSTGAYEQY
V: TRBV5-4
J: TRBJ2-7

CDR3: ASSSGEQWNTEAF
V: TRBV2
J: TRBJ1-1

CDR3: ASSISGRGIFDSPLH
V: TRBV19
J: TRBJ1-6

CDR3: AIEARTDSTDTQY
V: TRBV10-3
J: TRBJ2-3

CDR3: ATSRGARTDTQY
V: TRBV15
J: TRBJ2-3

CDR3: ASSQERASGGNYEQF
V: TRBV4-2
J: TRBJ2-1

CDR3: ASSLTGYGNTIY
V: TRBV27
J: TRBJ1-3

CDR3: ASSYGGKASSGNTIY
V: TRBV5-1
J: TRBJ1-3

CDR3: ASSKSTWGTGYEQF
V: TRBV5-1
J: TRBJ2-1

CDR3: ASMPGTEKGYGYT
V: TRBV5-1
J: TRBJ1-2

CDR3: ASSPRTSGSPMDEQF
V: TRBV18
J: TRBJ2-1

CDR3: ASSFWDSTYEQY
V: TRBV5-4
J: TRBJ2-7

CDR3: ASSPATSGRNEQY
V: TRBV7-2
J: TRBJ2-7

CDR3: ASSSQTGALNTEAF
V: TRBV5-1
J: TRBJ1-1

CDR3: ASSYVGLAGPDTQY
V: TRBV6-5
J: TRBJ2-3

CDR3: SVLLAKETQY
V: TRBV29-1
J: TRBJ2-5

CDR3: ASSHRDTPYGYT
V: TRBV7-2
J: TRBJ1-2

CDR3: ASSRGTGPAYEQY
V: TRBV6-5
J: TRBJ2-7

CDR3: ASRPPGDEQY
V: TRBV6-1
J: TRBJ2-7

CDR3: ATSRDRATDTQY
V: TRBV15
J: TRBJ2-3

CDR3: ASSDRSGNEKLF
V: TRBV19
J: TRBJ1-4

CDR3: ASSAGTAGETQY
V: TRBV6-5
J: TRBJ2-5

CDR3: ATAGTAQETQY
V: TRBV6-6
J: TRBJ2-5

CDR3: ASSERDRRTDTQY
V: TRBV6-1
J: TRBJ2-3

CDR3: ASSPRSAGNYGYT
V: TRBV18
J: TRBJ1-2

CDR3: ATYSYGNTEAF
V: TRBV6-5
J: TRBJ1-1

CDR3: ASSSRDRGLYEQY
V: TRBV7-2
J: TRBJ2-7

CDR3: ASRQEETQY
V: TRBV2
J: TRBJ2-5

CDR3: ASSFNRDRPKETQY
V: TRBV7-8
J: TRBJ2-5